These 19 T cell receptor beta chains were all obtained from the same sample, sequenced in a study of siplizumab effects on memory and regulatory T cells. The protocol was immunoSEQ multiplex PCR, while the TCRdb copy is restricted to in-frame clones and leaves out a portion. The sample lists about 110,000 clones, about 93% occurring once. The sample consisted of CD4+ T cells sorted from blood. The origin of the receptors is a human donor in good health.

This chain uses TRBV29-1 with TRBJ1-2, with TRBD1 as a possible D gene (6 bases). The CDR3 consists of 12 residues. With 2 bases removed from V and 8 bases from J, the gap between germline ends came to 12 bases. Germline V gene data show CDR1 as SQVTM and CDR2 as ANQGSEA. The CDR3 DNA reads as TGCAGCGTTGAAAAACAGGGAGGCGGCTACACCTTC. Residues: CSVEKQGGGYTF.

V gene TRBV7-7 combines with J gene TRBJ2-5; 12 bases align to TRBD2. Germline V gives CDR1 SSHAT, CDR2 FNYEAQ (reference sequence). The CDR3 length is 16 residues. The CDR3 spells CASALLAGGLQETQYF. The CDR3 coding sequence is TGTGCTAGCGCCTTACTAGCGGGGGGCCTCCAAGAGACCCAGTACTTC.

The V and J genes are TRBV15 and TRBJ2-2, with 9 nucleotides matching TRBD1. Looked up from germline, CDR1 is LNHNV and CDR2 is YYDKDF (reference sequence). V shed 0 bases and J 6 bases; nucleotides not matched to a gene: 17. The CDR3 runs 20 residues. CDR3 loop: CATSRDGGDVGTGSPGELFF. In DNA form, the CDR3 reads TGTGCCACCAGCAGAGATGGTGGTGATGTCGGGACAGGGAGCCCCGGGGAGCTGTTTTTT.

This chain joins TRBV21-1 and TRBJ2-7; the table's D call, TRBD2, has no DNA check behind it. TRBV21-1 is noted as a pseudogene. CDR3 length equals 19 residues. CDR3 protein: CASSKDGEQSSSGTYEQYF. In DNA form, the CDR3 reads TGTGCCAGCAGCAAAGACGGGGAGCAATCCTCCTCTGGGACCTACGAGCAGTACTTC.

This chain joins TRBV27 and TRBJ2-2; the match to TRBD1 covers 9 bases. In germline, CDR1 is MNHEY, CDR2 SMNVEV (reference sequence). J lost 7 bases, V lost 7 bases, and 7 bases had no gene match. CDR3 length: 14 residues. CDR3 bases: TGTGCCAGCACCCCCCGGACAGGGGTCGGGGAGCTGTTTTTT. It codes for CASTPRTGVGELFF.

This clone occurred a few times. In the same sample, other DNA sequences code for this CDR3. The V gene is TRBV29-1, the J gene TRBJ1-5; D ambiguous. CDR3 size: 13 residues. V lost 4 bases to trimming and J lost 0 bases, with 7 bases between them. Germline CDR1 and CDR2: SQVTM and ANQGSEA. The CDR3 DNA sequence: TGCAGCGTTGCGGAGAATAGCAATCAGCCCCAGCATTTT. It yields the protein CSVAENSNQPQHF.

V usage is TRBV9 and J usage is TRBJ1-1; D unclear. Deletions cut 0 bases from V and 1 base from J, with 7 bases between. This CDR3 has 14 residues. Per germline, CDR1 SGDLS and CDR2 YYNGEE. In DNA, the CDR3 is TGTGCCAGCAGCGTAGCTGGTAAGAACACTGAAGCTTTCTTT. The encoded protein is CASSVAGKNTEAFF.

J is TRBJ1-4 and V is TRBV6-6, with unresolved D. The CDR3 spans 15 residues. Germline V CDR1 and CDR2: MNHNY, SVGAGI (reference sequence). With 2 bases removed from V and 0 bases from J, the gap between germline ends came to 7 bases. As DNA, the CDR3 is TGTGCCAGCAGTTACCAGTTGGCAACTAATGAAAAACTGTTTTTT. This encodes CASSYQLATNEKLFF.

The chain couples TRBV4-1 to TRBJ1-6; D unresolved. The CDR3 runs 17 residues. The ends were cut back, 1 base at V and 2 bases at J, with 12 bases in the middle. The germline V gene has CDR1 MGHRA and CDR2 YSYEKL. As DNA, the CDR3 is TGCGCCAGCAGCCAAGGGCGGGCTAGGGCCTATAATTCACCCCTCCACTTT. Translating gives CASSQGRARAYNSPLHF.

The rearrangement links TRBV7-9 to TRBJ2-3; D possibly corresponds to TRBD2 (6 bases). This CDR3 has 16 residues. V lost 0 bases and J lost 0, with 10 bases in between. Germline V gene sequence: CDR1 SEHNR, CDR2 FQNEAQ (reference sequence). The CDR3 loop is CASSLAAGSSTDTQYF. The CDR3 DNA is TGTGCCAGCAGCTTAGCGGCGGGGTCGAGCACAGATACGCAGTATTTT.

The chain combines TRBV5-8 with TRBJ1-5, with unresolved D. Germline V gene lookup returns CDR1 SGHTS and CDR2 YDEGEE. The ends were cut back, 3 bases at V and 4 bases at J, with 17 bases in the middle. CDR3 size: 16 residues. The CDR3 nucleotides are TGTGCCAGCAGCTCCGACTTGGGGTGGCTGAATCAGCCCCAGCATTTT. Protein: CASSSDLGWLNQPQHF.

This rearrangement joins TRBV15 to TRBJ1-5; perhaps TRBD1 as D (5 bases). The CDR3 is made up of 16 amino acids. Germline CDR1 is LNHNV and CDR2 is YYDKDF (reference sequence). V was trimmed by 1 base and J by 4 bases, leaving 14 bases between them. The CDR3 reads CATSRVMDTRNQPQHF. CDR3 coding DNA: TGTGCCACCAGCAGAGTTATGGACACCCGTAATCAGCCCCAGCATTTT. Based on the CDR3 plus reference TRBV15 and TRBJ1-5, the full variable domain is DAMVIQNPRYQVTQFGKPVTLSCSQTLNHNVMYWYQQKSSQAPKLLFHYYDKDFNNEADTPDNFQSRRPNTSFCFLDIRSPGLGDTAMYLCATSRVMDTRNQPQHFGDGTRLSIL.

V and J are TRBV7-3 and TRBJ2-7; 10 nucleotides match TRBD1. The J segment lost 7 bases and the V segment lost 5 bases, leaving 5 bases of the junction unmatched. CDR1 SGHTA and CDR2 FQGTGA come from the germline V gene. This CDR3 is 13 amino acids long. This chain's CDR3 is CASSRTGGGEQYF. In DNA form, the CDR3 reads TGTGCCAGCAGCAGGACAGGGGGAGGAGAGCAGTACTTC.

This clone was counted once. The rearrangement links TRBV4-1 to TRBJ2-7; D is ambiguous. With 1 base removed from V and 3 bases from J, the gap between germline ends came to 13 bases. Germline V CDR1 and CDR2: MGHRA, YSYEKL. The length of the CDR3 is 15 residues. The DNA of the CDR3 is TGCGCCAGCAGCCAAGCGATTGCGGCGGTCTACGAGCAGTACTTC. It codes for CASSQAIAAVYEQYF.

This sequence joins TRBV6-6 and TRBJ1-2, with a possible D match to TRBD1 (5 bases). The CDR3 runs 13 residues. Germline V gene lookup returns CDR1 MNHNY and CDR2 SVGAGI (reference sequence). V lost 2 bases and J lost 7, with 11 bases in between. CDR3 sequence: CASSYEGRGGYTF. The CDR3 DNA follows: TGTGCCAGCAGTTACGAGGGGCGAGGTGGCTACACCTTC.

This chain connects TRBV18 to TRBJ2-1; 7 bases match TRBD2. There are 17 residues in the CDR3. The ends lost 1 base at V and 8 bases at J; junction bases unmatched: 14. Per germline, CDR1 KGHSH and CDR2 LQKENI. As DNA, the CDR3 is TGTGCCAGCTCACCACTAGTAGCGGCGGGAGTTCTGGATGAGCAGTTCTTC. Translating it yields CASSPLVAAGVLDEQFF. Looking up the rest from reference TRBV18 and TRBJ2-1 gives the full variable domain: NAGVMQNPRHLVRRRGQEARLRCSPMKGHSHVYWYRQLPEEGLKFMVYLQKENIIDESGMPKERFSAEFPKEGPSILRIQQVVRGDSAAYFCASSPLVAAGVLDEQFFGPGTRLTVL.

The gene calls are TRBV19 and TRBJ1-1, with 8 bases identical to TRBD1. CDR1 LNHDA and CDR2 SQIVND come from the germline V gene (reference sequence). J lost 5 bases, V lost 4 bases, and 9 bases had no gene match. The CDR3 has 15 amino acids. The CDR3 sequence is CASSTSDRGRTEAFF. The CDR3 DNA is TGTGCCAGTAGTACCTCTGACAGGGGTAGGACTGAAGCTTTCTTT. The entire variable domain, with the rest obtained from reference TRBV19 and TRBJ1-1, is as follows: DGGITQSPKYLFRKEGQNVTLSCEQNLNHDAMYWYRQDPGQGLRLIYYSQIVNDFQKGDIAEGYSVSREKKESFPLTVTSAQKNPTAFYLCASSTSDRGRTEAFFGQGTRLTVV.

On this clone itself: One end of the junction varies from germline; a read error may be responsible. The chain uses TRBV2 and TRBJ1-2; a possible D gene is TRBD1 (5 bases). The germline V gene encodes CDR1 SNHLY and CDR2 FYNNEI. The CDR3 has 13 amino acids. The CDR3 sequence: CARSGTLKTGYTF. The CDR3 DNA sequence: TGTGCCAGAAGTGGGACTCTAAAGACCGGCTACACCTTC.

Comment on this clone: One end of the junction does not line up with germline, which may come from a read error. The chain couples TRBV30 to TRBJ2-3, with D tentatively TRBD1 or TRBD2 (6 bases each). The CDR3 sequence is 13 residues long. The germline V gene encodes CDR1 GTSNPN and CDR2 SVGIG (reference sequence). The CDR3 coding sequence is TGTGCGTGGACTGCCGGAGGGGGAGATACGCAGTATTTT. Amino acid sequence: CAWTAGGGDTQYF.